One T cell receptor beta chain is described in this entry. What it recognizes is unknown. These data originate in a study of cytomegalovirus exposure and HLA in healthy donors. Study-wide results and limits: Accurate HLA-A and HLA-B prediction from TCR beta sequences was reported for most subjects. According to a later analysis, donors in an Asian-associated ancestry cluster reportedly had fewer N-insertions than the roughly 640-donor mean. Within an earlier analysis, most TCR beta V segments proved productive either about 90% or about 30% of the time.

The CDR3 runs 12 residues. CDR1 is SQVTM, CDR2 ANQGSEA, per germline. V gave up 7 bases and J gave up 6 bases, with 15 bases separating them. PCR amplification relied on 60 Vbeta primers (plus 13 Jbeta primers). Profiled with immunoSEQ multiplex PCR; TCRdb holds only in-frame clones, not every one. The sample contains roughly 51,000 clones, about four fifths of which appear only once. The sequence derives from a boy aged 5-17 years in good health and CMV-seropositive. The specimen sequenced was PBMCs. This rearrangement joins TRBV29-1 to TRBJ1-1; no firm D call. CDR3: CSALMLTAEAFF. The CDR3 nucleotides are TGCAGCGCCTTGATGCTAACCGCTGAAGCTTTCTTT.